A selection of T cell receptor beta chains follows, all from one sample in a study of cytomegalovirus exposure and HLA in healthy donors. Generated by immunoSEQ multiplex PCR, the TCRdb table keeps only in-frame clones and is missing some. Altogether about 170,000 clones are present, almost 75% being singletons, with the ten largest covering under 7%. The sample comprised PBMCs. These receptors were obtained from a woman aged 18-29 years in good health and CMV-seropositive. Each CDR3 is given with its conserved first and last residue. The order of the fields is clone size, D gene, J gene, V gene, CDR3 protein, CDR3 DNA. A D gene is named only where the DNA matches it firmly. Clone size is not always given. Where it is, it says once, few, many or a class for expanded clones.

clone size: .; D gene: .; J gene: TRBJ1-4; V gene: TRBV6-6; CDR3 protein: CASSYRRAGVGEKLFF; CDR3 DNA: TGTGCCAGCAGTTACCGCAGGGCAGGGGTTGGAGAAAAACTGTTTTTT
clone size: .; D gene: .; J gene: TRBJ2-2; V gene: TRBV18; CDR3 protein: CASSPAGNTGELFF; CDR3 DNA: TGTGCCAGCTCACCGGCAGGAAACACCGGGGAGCTGTTTTTT
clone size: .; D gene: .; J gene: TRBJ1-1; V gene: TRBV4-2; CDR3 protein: CASSPYDTEAFF; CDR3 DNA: TGTGCCAGCAGCCCCTACGACACTGAAGCTTTCTTT
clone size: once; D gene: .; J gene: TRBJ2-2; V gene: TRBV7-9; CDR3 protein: CASSLSWTDPPAAGELFF; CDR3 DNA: TGTGCCAGCAGCTTAAGCTGGACAGATCCCCCGGCAGCCGGGGAGCTGTTTTTT
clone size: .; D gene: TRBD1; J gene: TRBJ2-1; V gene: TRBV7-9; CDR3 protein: CATFQGASWNEQFF; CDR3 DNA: TGTGCCACCTTTCAGGGGGCGAGTTGGAATGAGCAGTTCTTC
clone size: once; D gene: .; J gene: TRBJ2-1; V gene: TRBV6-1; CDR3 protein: CASSEQEGLNEQFF; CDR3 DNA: TGTGCCAGCAGTGAACAGGAAGGCTTGAATGAGCAGTTCTTC
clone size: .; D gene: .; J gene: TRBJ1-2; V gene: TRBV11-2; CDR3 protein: CASSSGTTNYGYTF; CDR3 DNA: TGTGCCAGCAGCTCCGGGACAACCAACTATGGCTACACCTTC
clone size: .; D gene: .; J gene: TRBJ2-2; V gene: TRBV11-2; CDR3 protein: CASSLGQGELFF; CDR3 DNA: TGTGCCAGCAGCTTAGGTCAGGGTGAGCTGTTTTTT
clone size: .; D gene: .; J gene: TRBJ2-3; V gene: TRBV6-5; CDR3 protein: CASSRGRDTQYF; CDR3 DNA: TGTGCCAGCAGCCGCGGAAGAGATACGCAGTATTTT
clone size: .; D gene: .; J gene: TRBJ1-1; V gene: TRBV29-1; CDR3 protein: CSAPAAGELKLFF; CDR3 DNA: TGCAGCGCCCCGGCCGCAGGGGAGCTAAAGCTTTTCTTT
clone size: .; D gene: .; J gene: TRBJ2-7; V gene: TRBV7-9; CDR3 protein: CASSSVRTANYEQYF; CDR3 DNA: TGTGCCAGCAGCTCCGTCCGGACAGCCAACTACGAGCAGTACTTC
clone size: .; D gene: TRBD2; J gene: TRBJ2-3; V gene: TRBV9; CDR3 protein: CASSVAGSGGSTDTQYF; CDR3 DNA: TGTGCCAGCAGCGTAGCTGGTAGCGGGGGAAGCACAGATACGCAGTATTTT
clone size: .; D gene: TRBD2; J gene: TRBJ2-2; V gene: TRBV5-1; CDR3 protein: CASSLETGGATGELFF; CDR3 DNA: TGCGCCAGCAGCTTGGAAACGGGGGGGGCCACCGGGGAGCTGTTTTTT
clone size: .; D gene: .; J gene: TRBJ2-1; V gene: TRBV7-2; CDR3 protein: CASSAGTSTGNEQFF; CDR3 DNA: TGTGCCAGCAGCGCCGGGACATCCACCGGCAATGAGCAGTTCTTC
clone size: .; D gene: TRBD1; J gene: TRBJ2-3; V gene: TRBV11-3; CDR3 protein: CASSLDAIPGQGKADTQYF; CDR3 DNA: TGTGCCAGCAGCTTAGATGCAATCCCGGGACAGGGTAAGGCAGATACGCAGTATTTT
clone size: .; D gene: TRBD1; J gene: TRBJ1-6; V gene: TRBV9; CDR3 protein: CASSAHGTGVNSPLHF; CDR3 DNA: TGTGCCAGCAGCGCCCACGGGACAGGGGTTAATTCACCCCTCCACTTT
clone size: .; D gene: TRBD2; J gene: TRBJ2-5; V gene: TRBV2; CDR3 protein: CASSWGSGGKETQYF; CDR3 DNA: TGTGCCAGTAGTTGGGGTAGCGGGGGAAAAGAGACCCAGTACTTC
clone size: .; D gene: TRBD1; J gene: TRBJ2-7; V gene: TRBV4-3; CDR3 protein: CASSQTDRGTYEQYF; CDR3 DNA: TGCGCCAGCAGCCAGACGGACAGGGGGACCTACGAGCAGTACTTC
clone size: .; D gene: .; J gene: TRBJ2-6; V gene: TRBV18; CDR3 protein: CASSPPSRRASGANVLTF; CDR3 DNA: TGTGCCAGCTCACCACCGTCTCGCAGGGCCTCTGGGGCCAACGTCCTGACTTTC
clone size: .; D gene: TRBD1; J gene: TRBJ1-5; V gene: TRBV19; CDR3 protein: CASSIDPPGTGNQPQHF; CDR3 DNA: TGTGCCAGTAGTATAGATCCCCCCGGGACAGGCAATCAGCCCCAGCATTTT
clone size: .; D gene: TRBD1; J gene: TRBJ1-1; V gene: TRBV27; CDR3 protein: CASGIQGAPNTEAFF; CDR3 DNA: TGTGCCAGCGGGATACAGGGGGCTCCGAACACTGAAGCTTTCTTT
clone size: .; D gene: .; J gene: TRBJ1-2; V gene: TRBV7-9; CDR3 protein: CASGQAGGYGYTF; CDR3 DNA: TGTGCCAGCGGCCAAGCCGGGGGCTATGGCTACACCTTC
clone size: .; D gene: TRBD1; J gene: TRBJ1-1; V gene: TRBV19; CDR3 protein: CASSIEGADTEAFF; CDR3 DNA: TGTGCCAGTAGTATTGAGGGGGCGGACACTGAAGCTTTCTTT
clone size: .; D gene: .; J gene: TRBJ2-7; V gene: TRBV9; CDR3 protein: CASSVRIGGSYEQYF; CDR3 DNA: TGTGCCAGCAGCGTTAGGATAGGGGGCTCCTACGAGCAGTACTTC
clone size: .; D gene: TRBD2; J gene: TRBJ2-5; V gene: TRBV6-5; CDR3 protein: CASSPRPSGREQYF; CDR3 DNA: TGTGCCAGCAGTCCACGGCCCTCGGGGCGGGAGCAGTACTTC
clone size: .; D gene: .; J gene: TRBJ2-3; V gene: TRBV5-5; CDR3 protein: CASSLVGDTQYF; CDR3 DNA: TGTGCCAGCAGCTTGGTCGGAGATACGCAGTATTTT
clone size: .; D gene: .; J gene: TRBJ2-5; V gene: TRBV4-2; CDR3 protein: CASSQDPGVSSWEQYF; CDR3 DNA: TGTGCCAGCAGCCAAGATCCGGGAGTGTCCTCTTGGGAGCAGTACTTC
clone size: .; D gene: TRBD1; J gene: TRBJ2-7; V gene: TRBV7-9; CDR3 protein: CASSLAGGQGHDEQYF; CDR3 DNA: TGTGCCAGCAGCTTAGCGGGGGGACAGGGTCACGACGAGCAGTACTTC
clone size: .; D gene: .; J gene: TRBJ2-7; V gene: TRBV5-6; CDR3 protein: CASSMGRSSYEQYF; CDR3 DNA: TGTGCCAGCAGCATGGGACGGAGTTCCTACGAGCAGTACTTC
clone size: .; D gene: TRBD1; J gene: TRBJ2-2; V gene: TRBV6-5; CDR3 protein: CASSRGHTGELFF; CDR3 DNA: TGTGCCAGCAGCAGGGGGCACACCGGGGAGCTGTTTTTT
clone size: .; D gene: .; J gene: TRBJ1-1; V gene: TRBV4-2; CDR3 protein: CASSQAGEGAFF; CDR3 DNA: TGTGCCAGCAGCCAAGCGGGGGAGGGAGCTTTCTTT
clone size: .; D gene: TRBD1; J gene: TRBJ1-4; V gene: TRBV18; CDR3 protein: CASSPAGQGDEKLFF; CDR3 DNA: TGTGCCAGCTCACCGGCGGGACAGGGAGATGAAAAACTGTTTTTT
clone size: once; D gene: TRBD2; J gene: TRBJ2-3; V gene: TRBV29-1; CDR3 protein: CSVDGLAGGQPNTDTQYF; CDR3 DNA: TGCAGCGTTGATGGGCTAGCGGGGGGCCAACCCAACACAGATACGCAGTATTTT
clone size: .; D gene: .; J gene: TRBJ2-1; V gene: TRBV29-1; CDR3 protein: CSANRGGNEQFF; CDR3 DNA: TGCAGCGCAAACCGAGGGGGCAATGAGCAGTTCTTC
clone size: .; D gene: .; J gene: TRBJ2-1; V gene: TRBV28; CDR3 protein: CASSPPSTGYNEQFF; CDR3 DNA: TGTGCCAGCAGTCCGCCCTCGACGGGATACAATGAGCAGTTCTTC
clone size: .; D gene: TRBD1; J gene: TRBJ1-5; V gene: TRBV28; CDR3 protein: CASSGQASNQPQHF; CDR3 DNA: TGTGCCAGCAGCGGACAGGCTAGCAATCAGCCCCAGCATTTT
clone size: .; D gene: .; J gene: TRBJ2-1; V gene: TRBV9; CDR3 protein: CASSVAPEEQFF; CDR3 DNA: TGTGCCAGCAGCGTAGCCCCCGAGGAGCAGTTCTTC
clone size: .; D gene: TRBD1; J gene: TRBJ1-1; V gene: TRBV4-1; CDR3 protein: CASSHDRGRNTEAFF; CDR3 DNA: TGCGCCAGCAGCCATGACAGGGGGAGGAACACTGAAGCTTTCTTT
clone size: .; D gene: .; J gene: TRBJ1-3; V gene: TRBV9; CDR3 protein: CASSVDNPGNTIYF; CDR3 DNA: TGTGCCAGCAGCGTAGACAATCCTGGAAACACCATATATTTT
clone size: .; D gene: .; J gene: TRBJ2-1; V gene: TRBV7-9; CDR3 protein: CASSPRRGVYNEQFF; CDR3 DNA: TGTGCCAGCAGCCCCCGGCGGGGTGTATACAATGAGCAGTTCTTC
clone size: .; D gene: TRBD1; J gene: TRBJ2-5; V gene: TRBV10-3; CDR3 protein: CAIRAGTAEETQYF; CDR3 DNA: TGTGCCATCAGAGCCGGGACAGCAGAAGAGACCCAGTACTTC
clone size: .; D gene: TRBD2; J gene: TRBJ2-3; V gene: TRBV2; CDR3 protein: CASRTSEVTSTDTQYF; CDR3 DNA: TGTGCCAGCCGGACTAGCGAGGTGACTAGCACAGATACGCAGTATTTT
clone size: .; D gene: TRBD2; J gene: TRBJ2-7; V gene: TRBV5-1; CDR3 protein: CASSFGSSGGPYEQYF; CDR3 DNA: TGCGCCAGCAGCTTTGGCTCTAGCGGGGGCCCCTACGAGCAGTACTTC
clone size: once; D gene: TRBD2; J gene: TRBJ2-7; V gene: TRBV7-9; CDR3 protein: CASSQPRGLAGGPSYEQYF; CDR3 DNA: TGTGCCAGCAGCCAACCCCGGGGACTAGCGGGGGGGCCCTCCTACGAGCAGTACTTC
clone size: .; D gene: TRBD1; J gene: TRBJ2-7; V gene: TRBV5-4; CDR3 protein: CASSPFGQGDEQYF; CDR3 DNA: TGTGCCAGCAGCCCCTTTGGGCAGGGGGACGAGCAGTACTTC
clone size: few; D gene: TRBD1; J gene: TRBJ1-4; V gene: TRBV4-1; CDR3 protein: CASSRRDRVEKLFF; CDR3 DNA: TGCGCCAGCAGCCGTCGGGACAGGGTTGAAAAACTGTTTTTT
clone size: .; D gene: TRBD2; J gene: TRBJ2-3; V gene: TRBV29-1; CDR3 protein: CSVEGGLAVTDTQYF; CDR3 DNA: TGCAGCGTTGAAGGGGGACTAGCGGTGACGGATACGCAGTATTTT
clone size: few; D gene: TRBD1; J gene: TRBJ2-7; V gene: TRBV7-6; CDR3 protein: CASSPGTESYEQYF; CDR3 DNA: TGTGCCAGCAGCCCGGGGACAGAATCCTACGAGCAGTACTTC
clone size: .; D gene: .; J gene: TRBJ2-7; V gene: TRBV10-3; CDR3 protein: CATLTGSSYEQYF; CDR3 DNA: TGTGCCACCCTCACGGGGAGCTCCTACGAGCAGTACTTC
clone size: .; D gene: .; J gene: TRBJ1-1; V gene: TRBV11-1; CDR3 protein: CASSLPTGLRAFF; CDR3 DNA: TGTGCCAGCAGCTTGCCTACAGGGCTGAGGGCTTTCTTT
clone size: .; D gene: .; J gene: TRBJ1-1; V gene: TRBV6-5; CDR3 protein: CASSSAGNTEAFF; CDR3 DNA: TGTGCCAGCAGTTCGGCAGGTAACACTGAAGCTTTCTTT
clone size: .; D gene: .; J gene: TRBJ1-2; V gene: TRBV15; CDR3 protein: CATSREGSGKFYGYTF; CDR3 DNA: TGTGCCACCAGCAGAGAAGGATCAGGGAAGTTTTATGGCTACACCTTC
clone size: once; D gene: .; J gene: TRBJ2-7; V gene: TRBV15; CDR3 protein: CATSRGPVPEQYF; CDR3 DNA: TGTGCCACCAGCAGAGGGCCCGTCCCCGAGCAGTACTTC
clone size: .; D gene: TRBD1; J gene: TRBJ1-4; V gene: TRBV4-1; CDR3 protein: CASSQEIGQGALSSNEKLFF; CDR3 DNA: TGCGCCAGCAGCCAAGAAATCGGGCAGGGGGCGCTTAGTTCTAATGAAAAACTGTTTTTT
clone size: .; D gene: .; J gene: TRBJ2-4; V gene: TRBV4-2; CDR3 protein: CASSQGEQAEDIQYF; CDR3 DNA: TGTGCCAGCAGCCAAGGGGAACAGGCGGAAGACATTCAGTACTTC
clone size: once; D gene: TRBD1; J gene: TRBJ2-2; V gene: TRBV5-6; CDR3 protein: CASSLSRGQGTTGELFF; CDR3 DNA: TGTGCCAGCAGCTTAAGTAGGGGACAGGGGACCACCGGGGAGCTGTTTTTT
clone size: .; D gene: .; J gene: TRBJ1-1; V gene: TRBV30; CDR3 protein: CAWKKQGAPGTEAFF; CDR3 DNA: TGTGCCTGGAAAAAACAGGGTGCCCCAGGCACTGAAGCTTTCTTT
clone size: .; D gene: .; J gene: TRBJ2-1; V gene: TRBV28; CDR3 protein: CASSLGLARYNEQFF; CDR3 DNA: TGTGCCAGCAGTTTAGGCCTAGCGAGGTACAATGAGCAGTTCTTC
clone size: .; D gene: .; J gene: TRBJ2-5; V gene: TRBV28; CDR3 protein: CASSPRGVTQYF; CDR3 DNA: TGTGCCAGCAGTCCCAGGGGGGTGACCCAGTACTTC
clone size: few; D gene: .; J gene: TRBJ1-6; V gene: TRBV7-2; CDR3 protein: CASQSQAGSYNSPLHF; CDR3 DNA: TGTGCCAGCCAATCACAGGCAGGATCCTATAATTCACCCCTCCACTTT